The 10 T cell receptor beta chains reported below all come from one sample, sequenced in a study of human T cells and chemical hapten exposure. TCRdb reprocessed the RACE reads via MiXCR and lists one record per CDR3 protein. The sample yields about 73,000 distinct CDR3 sequences, roughly 8.5% seen once. Time point here: patch test 2, 6 weeks after DPC sensitization. Treatment indicated: therapeutic diphenylcyclopropenone sensitization with weekly scalp DPC. The material sequenced was whole blood, taken in connection with sensitization to the hapten diphenylcyclopropenone (DPC). The receptors derive from a woman in her 50s with alopecia areata. Some clones in this sample may be carry-over from other donors' samples.

The V and J genes are TRBV19 and TRBJ2-3; either TRBD1 or TRBD2 may supply D (5 bases each). V was pared by 5 bases and J by 2 bases, with 20 bases between. The germline CDR1 and CDR2 sequences are LNHDA and SQIVND (reference sequence). The CDR3 totals 17 residues. The DNA for the CDR3 is TGTGCCAGTAGTCTCCGGGACCGCGGCACCTTCACAGATACGCAGTATTTT. It translates to CASSLRDRGTFTDTQYF.

The chain couples TRBV12-3 or TRBV12-4 to TRBJ1-2; maybe TRBD1 (5 bases). The CDR3 is 13 residues long. V lost 7 bases, J lost 6 bases, and 15 bases lay in between. The CDR3 coding sequence is TGTGCCAGCACCCGGGGGGGTCGGGATGGCTACACCTTC. Translation: CASTRGGRDGYTF.

The chain carries TRBV18 and TRBJ2-1, with a tentative D call TRBD1 (6 bases). Germline CDR1 KGHSH, CDR2 LQKENI. Trimming cost V 3 bases and J 8 bases, with 14 bases left between them. This CDR3 spans 14 amino acids. The DNA for the CDR3 is TGTGCCAGCTCACCTCCGGGACCAGGGGATGAGCAGTTCTTC. Its translation: CASSPPGPGDEQFF.

This clonotype was seen repeatedly, ten times or more. The chain carries TRBV20-1 and TRBJ1-6; D ambiguous. Germline V lookup: CDR1 DFQATT, CDR2 SNEGSKA (reference sequence). V dropped 1 base and J dropped 13 bases, with 11 bases sitting between them. The CDR3 covers 12 residues. As DNA, the CDR3 is TGCAGTGCTAGAGCCGATGATGTTCCCCTCCACTTT. Encoded protein: CSARADDVPLHF.

This clonotype was seen more than once but under ten times. V is TRBV28 and J is TRBJ1-1; unclear D gene. Germline V gene data show CDR1 as MDHEN and CDR2 as SYDVKM. Trimming took 2 bases from V and 0 from J, leaving 10 bases between them. The CDR3 length is 15 residues. In DNA, the CDR3 is TGTGCCAGCAGTTTACGGGAGATCATGAACACTGAAGCTTTCTTT. This sequence encodes CASSLREIMNTEAFF. Using reference TRBV28 and TRBJ1-1 for the parts outside the CDR3, the full variable domain is DVKVTQSSRYLVKRTGEKVFLECVQDMDHENMFWYRQDPGLGLRLIYFSYDVKMKEKGDIPEGYSVSREKKERFSLILESASTNQTSMYLCASSLREIMNTEAFFGQGTRLTVV.

This clonotype was recorded a few times. The chain has TRBV4-2 and TRBJ2-7; 8 bases are a match to TRBD2. The CDR3 contains 15 residues. The junction had 7 bases not matched to a gene; V was cut back by 0 bases and J by 6 bases. The germline gives CDR1 LGHNA, CDR2 YNFKEQ. CDR3 sequence: CASSQDLAGGREQYF. The CDR3 DNA follows: TGTGCCAGCAGCCAAGATTTGGCGGGAGGACGCGAGCAGTACTTC.

To note about this clonotype: With a much larger clone just one base away, this may be a read error. This chain links TRBV7-2 with TRBJ1-2; D is unresolved. Germline V lookup: CDR1 SGHTA, CDR2 FQGNSA. This CDR3 is built from 12 residues. The CDR3 loop is CASRLDTYGYTF. The CDR3 region has the DNA TGTGCCAGCAGATTAGATACCTATGGCTACACCTTC.

This clonotype was seen more than once but under ten times. This chain joins TRBV5-1 and TRBJ2-6, with TRBD2 as a possible D gene (5 bases). Germline CDR1 and CDR2: SGHRS and YFSETQ. The germline V and J ends were trimmed by 1 base and 1 base, with 12 bases remaining between them. CDR3 size: 17 residues. CDR3 sequence: CASSLTFTRSGANVLTF. DNA of the CDR3: TGCGCCAGCAGCTTGACCTTTACTAGGTCTGGGGCCAACGTCCTGACTTTC. The full variable domain, with the rest looked up from reference TRBV5-1 and TRBJ2-6, is KAGVTQTPRYLIKTRGQQVTLSCSPISGHRSVSWYQQTPGQGLQFLFEYFSETQRNKGNFPGRFSGRQFSNSRSEMNVSTLELGDSALYLCASSLTFTRSGANVLTFGAGSRLTVL.

This clonotype was seen more than once but under ten times. The genes are TRBV20-1 and TRBJ2-1; D ambiguous. Germline assignment: CDR1 DFQATT and CDR2 SNEGSKA (reference sequence). The CDR3 is made up of 14 amino acids. Deletions cut 6 bases from V and 10 bases from J, with 22 bases between. The CDR3 spells CSALTPRADGEQFF. DNA of the CDR3: TGCAGTGCCCTTACCCCCCGGGCAGACGGAGAGCAGTTCTTC.

Many counts were recorded for this clonotype. The CDR3 bases are TGTGCCAGCAGTCTCGACTACGAGCAGTACTTC. It specifies CASSLDYEQYF. The chain employs TRBV2 and TRBJ2-7; no firm D call. Germline V lookup: CDR1 SNHLY, CDR2 FYNNEI. The CDR3 extends over 11 amino acids. Trimming cost V 5 bases and J 3 bases, with 5 bases left between them.